Detailed here is one T cell receptor (beta chain). The table came from immunoSEQ multiplex PCR; TCRdb's copy has only in-frame clones and leaves some out. The sample yields 2 million to 3 million clones, around 94% seen once. This entry comes from a study of shared clonotypes between healthy human individuals. The V gene's germline CDR1 is LGHNA and CDR2 YSLEER. This CDR3 spans 18 amino acids. J lost 6 bases, V lost 4 bases, and 14 bases had no gene match. Sequences were obtained from naive CD4+ T cells sorted from blood. Subset described: CD45RA+ positively selected. This TCR was recovered from a man aged 18 to 35 in good health. The chain has TRBV4-3 and TRBJ2-7, with TRBD2 matching 14 bases. The DNA of the CDR3 is TGCGCCAGCAGCCCCTCCGGGACTAGCGGGAGTACTAGGTCCGAGCAGTACTTC. This translates into CASSPSGTSGSTRSEQYF.